A single T cell receptor (beta chain) is shown here with its context. Its antigen is undetermined. CDR3 length: 14 amino acids. Trimming removed 4 bases from V and 1 base from J, with 10 bases in between. The germline gives CDR1 MNHEY, CDR2 SVGAGI. The sample is drawn from a study of cytomegalovirus exposure and HLA in healthy donors. The study, taken as a whole, reports: Roughly uniform depth of sequencing across donors was assumed in presence/absence analyses. Association with HLA alleles at 0.05 false discovery rate was found for 15,000 to 20,000 TCR beta sequences in a later analysis. In a later analysis, compared with equally common non-associated chains, HLA-associated beta chains were more expanded.

It was with 60 Vbeta and 13 Jbeta primers that the PCR ran. Clones were read by immunoSEQ multiplex PCR, and TCRdb kept only the in-frame ones, dropping some. The sample has roughly 87,000 clones, roughly 77% seen once. This rearrangement joins TRBV6-5 to TRBJ1-1; no reliable D call. The TCR sequence derives from a woman between 35 and 50 years old in good health and CMV-seropositive. The material sequenced was PBMCs. CDR3 sequence reads: CASSFVGGNTEAFF. CDR3 coding DNA: TGTGCCAGCAGTTTTGTCGGTGGGAACACTGAAGCTTTCTTT.